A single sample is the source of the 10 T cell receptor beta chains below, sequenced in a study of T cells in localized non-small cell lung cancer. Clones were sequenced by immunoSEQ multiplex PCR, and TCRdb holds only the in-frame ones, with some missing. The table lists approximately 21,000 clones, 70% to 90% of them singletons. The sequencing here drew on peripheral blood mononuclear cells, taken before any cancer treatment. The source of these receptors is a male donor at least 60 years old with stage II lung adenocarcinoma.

The CDR3 DNA reads TGTGCCAGCAGCTTGGAATCGTATGTCTTGAACACTGAAGCTTTCTTT. Its translation: CASSLESYVLNTEAFF. The genes are TRBV5-6 and TRBJ1-1; D is uncertain. CDR1 is SGHDT, CDR2 YYEEEE, per germline. The CDR3 has 16 residues. Trimming took off 0 bases at V and 0 bases at J, with 12 bases between the two ends.

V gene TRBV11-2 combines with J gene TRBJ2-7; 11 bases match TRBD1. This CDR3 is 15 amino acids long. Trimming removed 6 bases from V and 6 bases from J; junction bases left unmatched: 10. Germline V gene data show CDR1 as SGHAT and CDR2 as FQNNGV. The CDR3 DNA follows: TGTGCCAGCAGTCACGCCCCGGACAGGGGGCTCGAGCAGTACTTC. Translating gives CASSHAPDRGLEQYF.

CDR3 loop: CASSPLPPQGENIQYF. The DNA for the CDR3 is TGTGCCAGCTCACCACTCCCTCCACAGGGCGAGAACATTCAGTACTTC. This chain joins TRBV18 and TRBJ2-4; D possibly corresponds to TRBD1 (6 bases). There are 16 residues in the CDR3. Germline V gene sequence: CDR1 KGHSH, CDR2 LQKENI. V lost 1 base to trimming and J lost 7 bases, with 17 bases between them.

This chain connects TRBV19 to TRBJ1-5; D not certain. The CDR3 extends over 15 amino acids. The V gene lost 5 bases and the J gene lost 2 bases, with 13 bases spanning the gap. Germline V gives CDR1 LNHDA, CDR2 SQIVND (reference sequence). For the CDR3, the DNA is TGTGCCAGTAGTCCCGCGGGATGGGGCAATCAGCCCCAGCATTTT. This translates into CASSPAGWGNQPQHF.

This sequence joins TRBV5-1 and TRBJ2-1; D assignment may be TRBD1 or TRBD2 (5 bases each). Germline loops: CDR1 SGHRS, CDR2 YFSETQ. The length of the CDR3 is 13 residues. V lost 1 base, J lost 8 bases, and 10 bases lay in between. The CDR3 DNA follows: TGCGCCAGCAGCTTGACGGGGCCCCATGAGCAGTTCTTC. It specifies CASSLTGPHEQFF.

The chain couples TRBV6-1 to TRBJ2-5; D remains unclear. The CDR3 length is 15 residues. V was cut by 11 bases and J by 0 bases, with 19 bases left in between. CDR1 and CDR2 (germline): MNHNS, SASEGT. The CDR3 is CAGSITDGYQETQYF. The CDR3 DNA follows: TGTGCCGGGTCAATCACGGACGGGTACCAAGAGACCCAGTACTTC.

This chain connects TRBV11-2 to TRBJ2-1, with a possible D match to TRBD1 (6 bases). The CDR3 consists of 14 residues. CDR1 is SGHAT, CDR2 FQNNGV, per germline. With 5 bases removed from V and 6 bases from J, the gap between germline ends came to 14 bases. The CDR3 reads CASSQQGPSNEQFF. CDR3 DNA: TGTGCCAGCAGCCAACAGGGTCCTTCCAATGAGCAGTTCTTC.

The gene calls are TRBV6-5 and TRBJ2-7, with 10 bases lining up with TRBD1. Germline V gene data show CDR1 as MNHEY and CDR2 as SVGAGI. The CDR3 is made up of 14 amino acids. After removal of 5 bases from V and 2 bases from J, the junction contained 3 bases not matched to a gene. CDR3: CASSPGQGTYEQYF. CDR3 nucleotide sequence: TGTGCCAGCAGTCCGGGACAGGGGACCTACGAGCAGTACTTC.

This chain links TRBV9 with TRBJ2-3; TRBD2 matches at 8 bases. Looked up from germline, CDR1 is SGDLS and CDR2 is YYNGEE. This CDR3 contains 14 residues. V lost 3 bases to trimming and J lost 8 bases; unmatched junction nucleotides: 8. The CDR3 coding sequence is TGTGCCAGCAGCGCGGTCAGCGGGAGTGGTACGCAGTATTTT. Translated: CASSAVSGSGTQYF.

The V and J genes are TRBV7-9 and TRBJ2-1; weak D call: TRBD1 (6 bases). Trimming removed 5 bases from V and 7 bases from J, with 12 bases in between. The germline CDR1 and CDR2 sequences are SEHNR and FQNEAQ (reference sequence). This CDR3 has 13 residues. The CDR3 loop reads CASSLQQGNEQFF. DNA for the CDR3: TGTGCCAGCAGCCTCCAACAGGGTAATGAGCAGTTCTTC.